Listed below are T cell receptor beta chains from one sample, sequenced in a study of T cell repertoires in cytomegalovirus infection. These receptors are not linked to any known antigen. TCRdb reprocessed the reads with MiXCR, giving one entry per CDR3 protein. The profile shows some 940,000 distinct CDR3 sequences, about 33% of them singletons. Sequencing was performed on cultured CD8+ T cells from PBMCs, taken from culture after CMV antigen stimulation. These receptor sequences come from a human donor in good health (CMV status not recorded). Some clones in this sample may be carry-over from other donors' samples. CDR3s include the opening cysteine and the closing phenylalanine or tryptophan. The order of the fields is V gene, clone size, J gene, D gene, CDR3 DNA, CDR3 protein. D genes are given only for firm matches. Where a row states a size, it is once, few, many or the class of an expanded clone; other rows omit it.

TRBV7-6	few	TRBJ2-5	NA	TGTGCCAGCAGCTTCCGGGGGGCGGATGGAGGAGAGACCCAGTACTTC	CASSFRGADGGETQYF
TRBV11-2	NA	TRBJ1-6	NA	TGTGCCAGCAGCTACACATATCGCGGTTCACCCCTCCACTTT	CASSYTYRGSPLHF
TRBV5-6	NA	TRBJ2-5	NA	TGTGCCAGCAGCTTTGCAACCAGGTTGGGAGTGTACCAAGAGACCCAGTACTTC	CASSFATRLGVYQETQYF
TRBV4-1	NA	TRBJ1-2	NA	TGCGCCAGCAGCCCCCGGGCAGGGGTGGATGGCTACACCTTC	CASSPRAGVDGYTF
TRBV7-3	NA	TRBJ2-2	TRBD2	TGTGCCAGCAGCCCTGGGACTAGCGGGGCCGGGGAGCTGTTTTTT	CASSPGTSGAGELFF
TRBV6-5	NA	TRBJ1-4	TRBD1	TGTGCCAGCAGCCCGGGACAGGGTAGGGAAAAACTGTTTTTT	CASSPGQGREKLFF
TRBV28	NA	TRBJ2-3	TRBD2	TGTGCCAGCAGTTTTTTAGTTAGCGGGGGGGGCACAGATACGCAGTATTTT	CASSFLVSGGGTDTQYF
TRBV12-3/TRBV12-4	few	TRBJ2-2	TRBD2	TGTGCCAGCCGAGAATTCACGGGGACTAGCCCCGGGGAGCTGTTTTTT	CASREFTGTSPGELFF
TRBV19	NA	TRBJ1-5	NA	TGTGCCAGTAGTACTCCGACAGGCTTTAGCAATCAGCCCCAGCATTTT	CASSTPTGFSNQPQHF
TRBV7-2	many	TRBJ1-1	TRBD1	TGTGCCAGCAGCTTACGGGACAGTTTCGACACTGAAGCTTTCTTT	CASSLRDSFDTEAFF
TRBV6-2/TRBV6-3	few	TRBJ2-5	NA	TGTGCCAGCAGACCCCATGGGGATGGGGAGACCCAGTACTTC	CASRPHGDGETQYF
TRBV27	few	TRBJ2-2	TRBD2	TGTGCCAGCAGTTCTTATCCCCGGGACTACAACACCGGGGAGCTGTTTTTT	CASSSYPRDYNTGELFF
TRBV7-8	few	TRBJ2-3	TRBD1	TGTGCCAGCAGCTTAGGTCCGGGACAGGGAGTGGCGGATACGCAGTATTTT	CASSLGPGQGVADTQYF
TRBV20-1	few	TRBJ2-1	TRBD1	TGCAGTGCGCCCGGACAGGGGTACAATGAGCAGTTCTTC	CSAPGQGYNEQFF
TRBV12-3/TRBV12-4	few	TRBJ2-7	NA	TGTGCCAGCAACAACGGGTGGGGGGTCGACGAGCAGTACTTC	CASNNGWGVDEQYF
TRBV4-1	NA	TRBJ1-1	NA	TGCGCCAGCAGCCAAGTTCAAGGGGTTAACACTGAAGCTTTCTTT	CASSQVQGVNTEAFF
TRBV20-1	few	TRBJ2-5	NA	TGCAGTGCTAGAGAAACTGGAGAGACCCAGTACTTC	CSARETGETQYF
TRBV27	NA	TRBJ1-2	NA	TGTGCCAGCAGTTTATCAAGGGGGAGGGGAAGAGTGGATGGCTACACCTTC	CASSLSRGRGRVDGYTF
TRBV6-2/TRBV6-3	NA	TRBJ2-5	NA	TGTGCCAGCAGTCGAACGGACAGCGGGCTGGGAGAGACCCAGTACTTC	CASSRTDSGLGETQYF
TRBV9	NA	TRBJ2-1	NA	TGTGCGAGCAGCCACGGGACCACCGGAGGTGGGAATGAGCAGTTCTTC	CASSHGTTGGGNEQFF
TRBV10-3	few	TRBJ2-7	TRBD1	TGTGCCATCAGTGTTCTGGGACAGGGCTCTACCTACGAGCAGTACTTC	CAISVLGQGSTYEQYF
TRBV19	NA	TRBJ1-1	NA	TGTGCCAGTCAAATACACTGGATGTTGAACACTGAAGCTTTCTTT	CASQIHWMLNTEAFF
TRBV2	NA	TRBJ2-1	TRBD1	TGTGCCAGCAGTGAATTTATGACAGGGACCGGGGATGAGCAGTTCTTC	CASSEFMTGTGDEQFF
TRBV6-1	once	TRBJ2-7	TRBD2	TGTGCCAGCAGTTACACTCGGGGGGGCGAAAAGTACGAGCAGTACTTC	CASSYTRGGEKYEQYF
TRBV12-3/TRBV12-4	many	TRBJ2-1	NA	TGTGCCAGCAGTTTGGACGGAGGGGTCTCCTACAATGAGCAGTTCTTC	CASSLDGGVSYNEQFF
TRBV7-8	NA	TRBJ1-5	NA	TGTGCCAGCAGCTTAGTCTTTGTGGGTCAGCCCCAGCATTTT	CASSLVFVGQPQHF
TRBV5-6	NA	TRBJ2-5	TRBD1	TGTGCCAGCAGCCCGGACAGGGTAAAGACCCAGTACTTC	CASSPDRVKTQYF
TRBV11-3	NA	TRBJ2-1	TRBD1	TGTGCCAGCAGCTCAGACAGGGGACCGGATGAGCAGTTCTTC	CASSSDRGPDEQFF
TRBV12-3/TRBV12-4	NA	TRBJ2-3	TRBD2	TGTGCCAGCACCTCGACTAGCGGTAATACGCAGTATTTT	CASTSTSGNTQYF
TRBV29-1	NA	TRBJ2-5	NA	TGCAGCGTTGGCCAAGGCGGACTGGGAGAGACCCAGTACTTC	CSVGQGGLGETQYF
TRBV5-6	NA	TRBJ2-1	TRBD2	TGTGCCAGCCGCCATAGCGGGGGGGCTAGCTCCTACAATGAGCAGTTCTTC	CASRHSGGASSYNEQFF
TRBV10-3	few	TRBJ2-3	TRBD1	TGTGCCATCAGTGAGTCGACAGGGGTGGCAGATACGCAGTATTTT	CAISESTGVADTQYF
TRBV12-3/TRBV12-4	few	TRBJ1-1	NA	TGTGCCAGCAGCCCCGCCTTCATGAACACTGAAGCTTTCTTT	CASSPAFMNTEAFF
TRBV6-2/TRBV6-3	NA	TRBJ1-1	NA	TGTGCCAGCAGTTACCCCACCGACGACACGAACACTGAAGCTTTCTTT	CASSYPTDDTNTEAFF
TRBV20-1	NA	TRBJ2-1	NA	TGCAGTGCTAGAGATCAAGGTAGCCTGGCCCAGTTCTTC	CSARDQGSLAQFF
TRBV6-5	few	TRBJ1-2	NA	TGTGCCAGCAGTTACGGGAGGGGGGATGGCTACACCTTC	CASSYGRGDGYTF
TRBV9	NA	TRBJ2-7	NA	TGTGCCAGCAGCGTGGGAACAGGGGACTCTTTCTCCTACGAGCAGTACTTC	CASSVGTGDSFSYEQYF
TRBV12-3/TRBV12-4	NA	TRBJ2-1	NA	TGTGCCAGCAGTTTCCAAAGGGTCTCCTACAATGAGCAGTTCTTC	CASSFQRVSYNEQFF
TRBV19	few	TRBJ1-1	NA	TGTGCCAGTAGTATAGACAGACGGGGACAGAACACTGAAGCTTTCTTT	CASSIDRRGQNTEAFF
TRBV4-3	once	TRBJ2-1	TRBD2	TGCGCCAGCAGCCGTATAGCGGGGAGCTCCTACAATGAGCAGTTCTTC	CASSRIAGSSYNEQFF
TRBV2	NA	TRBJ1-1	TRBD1	TGTGCCAGCGTAGGAGGCAGGGGGTCTTTGACTGAAGCTTTCTTT	CASVGGRGSLTEAFF
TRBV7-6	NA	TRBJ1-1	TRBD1	TGTACCAGCAGCTCTCCGGGACAGGGATCGGCTGAAGCTTTCTTT	CTSSSPGQGSAEAFF
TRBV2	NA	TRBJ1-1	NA	TGTGCCACCCCGGGGGGGGACACTGAAGCTTTCTTT	CATPGGDTEAFF